This is a list of T cell receptor beta chains from one sample in a study of molecular identifiers for immune sequencing clone quantification. TCRdb used MiXCR to reprocess the PCR reads, holding one entry per CDR3 protein. This table holds under 600,000 distinct CDR3 sequences, about 21% found once. The sample was naive CD8+ T cells from blood, with Jurkat cell RNA spiked in. The receptors derive from a human donor in good health. Some libraries in this study had Jurkat cell RNA spiked in. CDR3s include the opening cysteine and the closing phenylalanine or tryptophan. The order of the fields is CDR3 length, J gene, D gene, V gene, clone size, CDR3 protein, CDR3 DNA. The D gene is left open where the match is weak. Size is omitted from some rows. Given values are once, few, many or a class for expanded clones.

CDR3 length: 14
J gene: TRBJ2-7
D gene: TRBD2
V gene: TRBV20-1
clone size: many
CDR3 protein: CSANSGGRSYEQYF
CDR3 DNA: TGCAGTGCTAATAGCGGGGGGCGCTCCTACGAGCAGTACTTC

CDR3 length: 16
J gene: TRBJ1-5
D gene: .
V gene: TRBV5-1
clone size: many
CDR3 protein: CASSTYRENSNQPQHF
CDR3 DNA: TGCGCCAGCAGCACTTACAGAGAAAATAGCAATCAGCCCCAGCATTTT

CDR3 length: 15
J gene: TRBJ2-1
D gene: .
V gene: TRBV5-5
clone size: .
CDR3 protein: CASSLDRQWNNEQLF
CDR3 DNA: TGTGCCAGCAGCTTAGACAGGCAGTGGAACAATGAGCAGCTCTTC

CDR3 length: 13
J gene: TRBJ2-2
D gene: .
V gene: TRBV12-3/TRBV12-4
clone size: .
CDR3 protein: CASTLAFTGELFF
CDR3 DNA: TGTGCCAGCACCTTGGCCTTCACCGGGGAGCTGTTTTTT

CDR3 length: 14
J gene: TRBJ2-1
D gene: TRBD2
V gene: TRBV14
clone size: .
CDR3 protein: CASSLLAGVQEQFF
CDR3 DNA: TGTGCCAGCAGCCTACTAGCGGGAGTACAAGAGCAGTTCTTC

CDR3 length: 15
J gene: TRBJ2-2
D gene: TRBD1
V gene: TRBV6-6
clone size: .
CDR3 protein: CASSYAGQGSGELFF
CDR3 DNA: TGTGCCAGCAGTTACGCAGGACAGGGGTCCGGGGAGCTGTTTTTT

CDR3 length: 15
J gene: TRBJ2-1
D gene: .
V gene: TRBV9
clone size: few
CDR3 protein: CASSPSSASYNEQFF
CDR3 DNA: TGTGCCAGCAGCCCTAGCTCTGCCTCCTACAATGAGCAGTTCTTC

CDR3 length: 15
J gene: TRBJ2-5
D gene: .
V gene: TRBV7-9
clone size: many
CDR3 protein: CASSLAKGEQETQYF
CDR3 DNA: TGTGCCAGCAGCTTAGCCAAAGGAGAACAAGAGACCCAGTACTTC

CDR3 length: 14
J gene: TRBJ2-3
D gene: TRBD1
V gene: TRBV13
clone size: many
CDR3 protein: CASSGTGGADTQYF
CDR3 DNA: TGTGCCAGCAGCGGGACAGGGGGGGCAGATACGCAGTATTTT

CDR3 length: 11
J gene: TRBJ1-1
D gene: .
V gene: TRBV2
clone size: many
CDR3 protein: CASRGVSGAFF
CDR3 DNA: TGTGCCAGCAGAGGGGTATCGGGGGCTTTCTTT

CDR3 length: 16
J gene: TRBJ1-4
D gene: .
V gene: TRBV4-2
clone size: many
CDR3 protein: CASSQDGARAVEKLFF
CDR3 DNA: TGTGCCAGCAGCCAAGATGGGGCACGGGCGGTTGAAAAACTGTTTTTT

CDR3 length: 14
J gene: TRBJ2-3
D gene: .
V gene: TRBV5-1
clone size: many
CDR3 protein: CASSWTTATDTQYF
CDR3 DNA: TGCGCCAGCAGCTGGACGACAGCCACAGATACGCAGTATTTT

CDR3 length: 13
J gene: TRBJ1-1
D gene: .
V gene: TRBV20-1
clone size: many
CDR3 protein: CSAKGTLNTEAFF
CDR3 DNA: TGCAGTGCTAAAGGGACATTGAACACTGAAGCTTTCTTT

CDR3 length: 13
J gene: TRBJ2-7
D gene: TRBD2
V gene: TRBV29-1
clone size: many
CDR3 protein: CSVVLAGGYEQYF
CDR3 DNA: TGCAGCGTTGTGTTAGCGGGAGGGTACGAGCAGTACTTC

CDR3 length: 17
J gene: TRBJ2-5
D gene: TRBD2
V gene: TRBV7-2
clone size: .
CDR3 protein: CASSLEPTSGGGETQYF
CDR3 DNA: TGTGCCAGCAGCCTAGAACCGACTAGCGGGGGGGGGGAGACCCAGTACTTC

CDR3 length: 18
J gene: TRBJ2-7
D gene: TRBD1
V gene: TRBV7-2
clone size: .
CDR3 protein: CASSQYPPDRSFRYEQYF
CDR3 DNA: TGTGCCAGCAGTCAATATCCACCGGACAGGTCCTTTAGGTACGAGCAGTACTTC

CDR3 length: 14
J gene: TRBJ2-7
D gene: TRBD2
V gene: TRBV6-5
clone size: .
CDR3 protein: CASKRTSGGDEQYF
CDR3 DNA: TGTGCTAGTAAGAGGACTAGCGGGGGGGACGAGCAGTACTTC

CDR3 length: 14
J gene: TRBJ2-7
D gene: TRBD2
V gene: TRBV29-1
clone size: many
CDR3 protein: CSVELAGTVYEQYF
CDR3 DNA: TGCAGCGTTGAGCTAGCGGGGACCGTATACGAGCAGTACTTC

CDR3 length: 15
J gene: TRBJ2-5
D gene: TRBD1
V gene: TRBV9
clone size: .
CDR3 protein: CASSVDRQGGETQYF
CDR3 DNA: TGTGCCAGCAGCGTAGATCGACAGGGGGGAGAGACCCAGTACTTC

CDR3 length: 12
J gene: TRBJ1-5
D gene: TRBD1
V gene: TRBV25-1
clone size: .
CDR3 protein: CASSSGGKPQHF
CDR3 DNA: TGTGCCAGCAGTTCAGGGGGCAAGCCCCAGCATTTT

CDR3 length: 14
J gene: TRBJ1-6
D gene: .
V gene: TRBV7-6
clone size: .
CDR3 protein: CASSLSSYNSPLHF
CDR3 DNA: TGTGCCAGCAGTTTGAGCTCCTATAATTCACCCCTCCACTTT

CDR3 length: 11
J gene: TRBJ2-7
D gene: .
V gene: TRBV20-1
clone size: .
CDR3 protein: CSATAAYGQYF
CDR3 DNA: TGCAGTGCTACCGCCGCCTACGGGCAGTACTTC

CDR3 length: 16
J gene: TRBJ1-4
D gene: .
V gene: TRBV5-5
clone size: many
CDR3 protein: CASSWAETAPNEKLFF
CDR3 DNA: TGTGCCAGCAGCTGGGCGGAGACAGCCCCTAATGAAAAACTGTTTTTT

CDR3 length: 15
J gene: TRBJ2-3
D gene: .
V gene: TRBV30
clone size: .
CDR3 protein: CAWRFGSGNTDTQYF
CDR3 DNA: TGTGCCTGGAGGTTTGGTAGCGGCAACACAGATACGCAGTATTTT

CDR3 length: 16
J gene: TRBJ1-2
D gene: TRBD1
V gene: TRBV19
clone size: many
CDR3 protein: CASSIPRRDSMYGYTF
CDR3 DNA: TGTGCCAGTAGTATCCCTCGCCGGGACAGCATGTATGGCTACACCTTC

CDR3 length: 15
J gene: TRBJ2-1
D gene: .
V gene: TRBV7-9
clone size: many
CDR3 protein: CASSATSYSSNEQFF
CDR3 DNA: TGTGCCAGCAGCGCCACCTCATACTCTAGCAATGAGCAGTTCTTC

CDR3 length: 16
J gene: TRBJ2-3
D gene: TRBD2
V gene: TRBV7-9
clone size: many
CDR3 protein: CASSSGLAGVENTQYF
CDR3 DNA: TGTGCCAGCAGCTCGGGACTAGCGGGAGTCGAAAATACGCAGTATTTT

CDR3 length: 12
J gene: TRBJ2-7
D gene: .
V gene: TRBV6-5
clone size: .
CDR3 protein: CASSPNFYEQYF
CDR3 DNA: TGTGCCAGCAGTCCCAATTTCTACGAGCAGTACTTC

CDR3 length: 14
J gene: TRBJ1-1
D gene: .
V gene: TRBV6-1
clone size: .
CDR3 protein: CASKFWTANTEAFF
CDR3 DNA: TGTGCCAGCAAGTTTTGGACAGCGAACACTGAAGCTTTCTTT

CDR3 length: 13
J gene: TRBJ2-7
D gene: .
V gene: TRBV19
clone size: .
CDR3 protein: CASSIFASYEQYF
CDR3 DNA: TGTGCCAGTAGTATTTTCGCGTCCTACGAGCAGTACTTC

CDR3 length: 15
J gene: TRBJ2-7
D gene: .
V gene: TRBV27
clone size: many
CDR3 protein: CASRPASVHPTEQYF
CDR3 DNA: TGTGCCAGCAGGCCGGCTAGCGTCCACCCTACCGAGCAGTACTTC

CDR3 length: 11
J gene: TRBJ1-1
D gene: .
V gene: TRBV5-6
clone size: many
CDR3 protein: CASSRGFEAFF
CDR3 DNA: TGTGCCAGCAGCAGGGGGTTTGAAGCTTTCTTT

CDR3 length: 14
J gene: TRBJ2-5
D gene: .
V gene: TRBV10-1
clone size: .
CDR3 protein: CASSDGLSQETQYF
CDR3 DNA: TGCGCCAGCAGCGACGGACTATCTCAAGAGACCCAGTACTTC

CDR3 length: 23
J gene: TRBJ2-3
D gene: .
V gene: TRBV21-1
clone size: few
CDR3 protein: CASSNPRPEGPTPFGVGTDTQYF
CDR3 DNA: .

CDR3 length: 17
J gene: TRBJ1-1
D gene: .
V gene: TRBV28
clone size: many
CDR3 protein: CASSLEGIRGTNTEAFF
CDR3 DNA: TGTGCCAGCAGTTTGGAGGGGATTCGTGGGACGAACACTGAAGCTTTCTTT

CDR3 length: 12
J gene: TRBJ1-4
D gene: .
V gene: TRBV29-1
clone size: many
CDR3 protein: CSARQTNEKLFF
CDR3 DNA: TGCAGCGCACGACAGACTAATGAAAAACTGTTTTTT

CDR3 length: 14
J gene: TRBJ2-7
D gene: .
V gene: TRBV28
clone size: many
CDR3 protein: CASSLFDPSYEQYF
CDR3 DNA: TGTGCCAGCAGTTTATTTGATCCGTCCTACGAGCAGTACTTC

CDR3 length: 14
J gene: TRBJ1-1
D gene: .
V gene: TRBV19
clone size: many
CDR3 protein: CASSIQGRNTEAFF
CDR3 DNA: TGTGCCAGTAGTATCCAGGGGAGGAACACTGAAGCTTTCTTT

CDR3 length: 15
J gene: TRBJ2-3
D gene: .
V gene: TRBV13
clone size: .
CDR3 protein: CASTRRSVNTDTQYF
CDR3 DNA: TGTGCCAGCACCCGGCGGAGCGTCAACACAGATACGCAGTATTTT

CDR3 length: 17
J gene: TRBJ2-7
D gene: .
V gene: TRBV12-5
clone size: few
CDR3 protein: CASGPAPGVRNPYEQYF
CDR3 DNA: TGTGCTAGTGGCCCCGCCCCAGGGGTCAGAAACCCCTACGAGCAGTACTTC

CDR3 length: 14
J gene: TRBJ1-1
D gene: .
V gene: TRBV12-3/TRBV12-4
clone size: .
CDR3 protein: CASSPEAMTPEAFF
CDR3 DNA: TGTGCCAGCAGTCCCGAAGCCATGACACCTGAAGCTTTCTTT

CDR3 length: 16
J gene: TRBJ2-3
D gene: TRBD1
V gene: TRBV29-1
clone size: .
CDR3 protein: CSVELVTGGSTDTQYF
CDR3 DNA: TGCAGCGTTGAATTGGTGACAGGGGGCAGCACAGATACGCAGTATTTT

CDR3 length: 14
J gene: TRBJ2-3
D gene: TRBD2
V gene: TRBV6-5
clone size: .
CDR3 protein: CASSWSGTSDTQYF
CDR3 DNA: TGTGCCAGCAGTTGGAGCGGGACTTCAGATACGCAGTATTTT

CDR3 length: 11
J gene: TRBJ2-1
D gene: .
V gene: TRBV6-5
clone size: .
CDR3 protein: CASSYGYEQFF
CDR3 DNA: TGTGCCAGCAGTTACGGGTATGAGCAGTTCTTC

CDR3 length: 15
J gene: TRBJ1-1
D gene: .
V gene: TRBV6-2/TRBV6-3
clone size: many
CDR3 protein: CASSYLGGMNTEAFF
CDR3 DNA: TGTGCCAGCAGTTACTTGGGGGGCATGAACACTGAAGCTTTCTTT

CDR3 length: 16
J gene: TRBJ2-4
D gene: .
V gene: TRBV4-3
clone size: many
CDR3 protein: CASSQDFIARKNIQYF
CDR3 DNA: TGCGCCAGCAGCCAAGATTTTATAGCTAGAAAAAACATTCAGTACTTC